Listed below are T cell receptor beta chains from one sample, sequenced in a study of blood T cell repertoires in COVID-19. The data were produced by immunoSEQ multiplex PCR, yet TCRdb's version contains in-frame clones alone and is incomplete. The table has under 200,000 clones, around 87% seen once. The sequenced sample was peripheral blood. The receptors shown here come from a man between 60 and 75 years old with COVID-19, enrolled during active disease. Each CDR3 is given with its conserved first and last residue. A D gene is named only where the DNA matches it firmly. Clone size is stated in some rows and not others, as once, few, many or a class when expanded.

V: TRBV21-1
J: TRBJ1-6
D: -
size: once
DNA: TGTGCCAGCAGCAAAGCGAGGACAGGGTCGAACTCACCCCTCCACTTT
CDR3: CASSKARTGSNSPLHF

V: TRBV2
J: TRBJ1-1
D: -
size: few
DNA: TGTGCCAGCAGTAGGGAGGGTACGATGAACACTGAAGCTTTCTTT
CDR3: CASSREGTMNTEAFF

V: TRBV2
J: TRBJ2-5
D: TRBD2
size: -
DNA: TGTGCCAGCAGGTTGTCTAGCGGGGGTGAGACCCAGTACTTC
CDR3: CASRLSSGGETQYF

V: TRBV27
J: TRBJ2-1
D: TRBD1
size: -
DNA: TGTGCCAGCAGTTTAACTAGGGGGCACAATGAGCAGTTCTTC
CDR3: CASSLTRGHNEQFF

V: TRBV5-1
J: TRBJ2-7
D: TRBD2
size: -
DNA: TGCGCCAGCAGCTTGGCTCAGGTCGGGGGGAGCTCCTACGAGCAGTACTTC
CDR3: CASSLAQVGGSSYEQYF

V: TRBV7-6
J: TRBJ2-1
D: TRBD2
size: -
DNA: TGTGCCAGCAGTTCTAGCGGGAGGCACAATGAGCAGTTCTTC
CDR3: CASSSSGRHNEQFF

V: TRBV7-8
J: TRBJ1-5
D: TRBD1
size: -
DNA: TGTGCCAGCAGCTTGGGGACAGGGGACAATCAGCCCCAGCATTTT
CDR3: CASSLGTGDNQPQHF

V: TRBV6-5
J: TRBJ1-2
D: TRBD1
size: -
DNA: TGTGCCAGCAGTTACGGCAGCTCCGGACAGGGTCGTGGCTACACCTTC
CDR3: CASSYGSSGQGRGYTF

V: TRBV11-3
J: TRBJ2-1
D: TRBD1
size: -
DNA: TGTGCCAGCAGCTTGTCAGGGGGCGGTGGGGATGAGCAGTTCTTC
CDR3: CASSLSGGGGDEQFF

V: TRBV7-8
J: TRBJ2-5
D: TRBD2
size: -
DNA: TGTGCCAGCAGCCCTTCTGGGGGGGGAGTGGAGACCCAGTACTTC
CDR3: CASSPSGGGVETQYF

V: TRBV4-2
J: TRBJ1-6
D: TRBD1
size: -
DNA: TGTGCCAGCAGCCCGGACAGGGACTCCTATAATTCACCCCTCCACTTT
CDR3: CASSPDRDSYNSPLHF

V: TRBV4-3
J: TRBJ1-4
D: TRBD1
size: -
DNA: TGCGCCAGCAGCCAGGGAGGGACAGGGGATGAAAAACTGTTTTTT
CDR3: CASSQGGTGDEKLFF

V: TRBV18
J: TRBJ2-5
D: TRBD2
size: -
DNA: TGTGCCAGCTCCGTGGGGGGACTAGCGGACACCCAAGAGACCCAGTACTTC
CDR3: CASSVGGLADTQETQYF

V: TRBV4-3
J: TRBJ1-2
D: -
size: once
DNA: TGCGCCAGCAGCCACGGAGGTGGGGCAGGGGTATTTTCAGGCTACACCTTC
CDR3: CASSHGGGAGVFSGYTF

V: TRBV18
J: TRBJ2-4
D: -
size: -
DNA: TGTGCCAGCTCACCACCCCTGAGCCAGGGGGCCAAAAACATTCAGTACTTC
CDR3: CASSPPLSQGAKNIQYF

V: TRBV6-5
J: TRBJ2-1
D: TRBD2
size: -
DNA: TGCGCCAGCAGGACTAGCGGGATGTACCAGTTCTTC
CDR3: CASRTSGMYQFF

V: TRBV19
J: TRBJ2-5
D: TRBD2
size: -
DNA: TGTGCCAGTAGTTTTAGGACTAGCGGGAGGGCTAAGCAGACCCAGTACTTC
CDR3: CASSFRTSGRAKQTQYF

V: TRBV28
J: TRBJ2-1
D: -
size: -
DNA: TGTGCCAGCAGGAGAGAGAGGGCCCCCTACAATGAGCAGTTCTTC
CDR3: CASRRERAPYNEQFF